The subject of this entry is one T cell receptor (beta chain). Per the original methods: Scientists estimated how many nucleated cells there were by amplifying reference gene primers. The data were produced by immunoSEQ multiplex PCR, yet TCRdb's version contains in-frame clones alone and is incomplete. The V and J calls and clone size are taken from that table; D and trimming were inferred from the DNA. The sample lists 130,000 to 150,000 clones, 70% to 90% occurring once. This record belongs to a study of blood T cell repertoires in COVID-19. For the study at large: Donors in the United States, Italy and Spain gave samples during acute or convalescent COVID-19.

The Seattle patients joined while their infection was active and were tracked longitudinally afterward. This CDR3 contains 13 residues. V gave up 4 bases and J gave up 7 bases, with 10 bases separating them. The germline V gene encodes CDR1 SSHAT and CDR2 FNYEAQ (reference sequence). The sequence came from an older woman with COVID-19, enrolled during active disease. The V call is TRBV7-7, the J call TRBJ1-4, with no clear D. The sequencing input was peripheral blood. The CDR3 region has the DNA TGTGCCAGCAGCTACGGGGTTGGTGAAAAACTGTTTTTT. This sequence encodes CASSYGVGEKLFF.